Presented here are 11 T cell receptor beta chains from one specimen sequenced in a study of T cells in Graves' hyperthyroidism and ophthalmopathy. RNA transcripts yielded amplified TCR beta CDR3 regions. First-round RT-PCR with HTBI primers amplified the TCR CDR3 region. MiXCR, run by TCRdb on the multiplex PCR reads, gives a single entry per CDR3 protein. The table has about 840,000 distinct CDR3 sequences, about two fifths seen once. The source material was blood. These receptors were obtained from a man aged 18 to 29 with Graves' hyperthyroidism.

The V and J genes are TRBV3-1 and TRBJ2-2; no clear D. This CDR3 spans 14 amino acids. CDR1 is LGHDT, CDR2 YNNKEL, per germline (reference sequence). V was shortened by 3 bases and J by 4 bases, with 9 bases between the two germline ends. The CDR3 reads CASSQGIGTGELFF. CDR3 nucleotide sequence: TGTGCCAGCAGCCAGGGGATTGGCACCGGGGAGCTGTTTTTT.

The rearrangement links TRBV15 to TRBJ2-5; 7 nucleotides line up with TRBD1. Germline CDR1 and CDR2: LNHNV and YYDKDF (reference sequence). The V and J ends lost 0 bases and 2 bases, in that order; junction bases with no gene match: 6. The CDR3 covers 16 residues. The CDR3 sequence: CATSRDPQGKQETQYF. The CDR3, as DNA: TGTGCCACCAGCAGAGATCCACAGGGGAAACAAGAGACCCAGTACTTC.

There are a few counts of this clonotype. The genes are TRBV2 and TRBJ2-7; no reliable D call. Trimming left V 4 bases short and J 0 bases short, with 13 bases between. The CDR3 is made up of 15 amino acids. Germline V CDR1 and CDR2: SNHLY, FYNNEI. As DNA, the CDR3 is TGTGCCAGCAGTGGGGTTCCGGGTTACTCCTACGAGCAGTACTTC. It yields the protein CASSGVPGYSYEQYF.

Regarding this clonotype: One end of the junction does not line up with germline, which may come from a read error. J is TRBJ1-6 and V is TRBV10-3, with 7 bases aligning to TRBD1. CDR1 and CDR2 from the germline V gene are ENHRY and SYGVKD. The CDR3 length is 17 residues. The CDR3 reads CASSDLIKQGKDSPLHF. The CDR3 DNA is TGTGCCAGCAGTGACCTTATCAAACAGGGGAAAGATTCACCCCTCCACTTT.

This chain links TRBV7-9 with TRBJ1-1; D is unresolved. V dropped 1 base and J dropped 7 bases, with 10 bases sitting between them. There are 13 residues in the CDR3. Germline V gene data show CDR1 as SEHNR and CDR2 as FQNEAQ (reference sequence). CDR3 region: CASSLEAAGEAFF. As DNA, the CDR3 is TGTGCCAGCAGCTTAGAGGCGGCTGGTGAAGCTTTCTTT.

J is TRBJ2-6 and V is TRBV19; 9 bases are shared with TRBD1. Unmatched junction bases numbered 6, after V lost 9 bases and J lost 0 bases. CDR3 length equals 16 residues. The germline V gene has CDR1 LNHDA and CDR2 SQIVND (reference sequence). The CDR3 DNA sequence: TGTGCCAGCCGGGACAGGGCGTTCTCTGGGGCCAACGTCCTGACTTTC. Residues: CASRDRAFSGANVLTF.

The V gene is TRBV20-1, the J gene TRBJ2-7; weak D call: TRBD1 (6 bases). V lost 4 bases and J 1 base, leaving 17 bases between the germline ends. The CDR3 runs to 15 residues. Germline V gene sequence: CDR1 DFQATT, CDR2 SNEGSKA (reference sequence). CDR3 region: CSAILAGDMSYEQYF. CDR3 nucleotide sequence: TGCAGTGCTATCCTAGCAGGGGATATGTCCTACGAGCAGTACTTC.

The CDR3 reads CASRSTGSAGEAFF. The CDR3 DNA reads as TGTGCCAGCAGGTCGACAGGGTCGGCCGGTGAAGCTTTCTTT. This chain connects TRBV12-3 or TRBV12-4 to TRBJ1-1; TRBD1 aligns across 7 bases. J gave up 7 bases and V 6 bases, and 11 bases lay outside the gene matches. There are 14 residues in the CDR3.

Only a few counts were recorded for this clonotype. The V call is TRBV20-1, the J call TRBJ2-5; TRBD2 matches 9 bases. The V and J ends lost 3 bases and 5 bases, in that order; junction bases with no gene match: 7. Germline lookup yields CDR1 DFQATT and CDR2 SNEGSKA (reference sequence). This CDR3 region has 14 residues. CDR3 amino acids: CSASLAGLRETQYF. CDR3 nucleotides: TGCAGTGCTAGTCTAGCGGGACTCAGGGAGACCCAGTACTTC.

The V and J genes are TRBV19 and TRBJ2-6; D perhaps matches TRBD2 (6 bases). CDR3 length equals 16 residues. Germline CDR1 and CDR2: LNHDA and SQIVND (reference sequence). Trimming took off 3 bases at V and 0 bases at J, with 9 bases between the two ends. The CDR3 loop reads CASSIGRNSGANVLTF. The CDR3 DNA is TGTGCCAGTAGTATTGGGAGGAACTCTGGGGCCAACGTCCTGACTTTC. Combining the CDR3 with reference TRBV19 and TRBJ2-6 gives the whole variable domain DGGITQSPKYLFRKEGQNVTLSCEQNLNHDAMYWYRQDPGQGLRLIYYSQIVNDFQKGDIAEGYSVSREKKESFPLTVTSAQKNPTAFYLCASSIGRNSGANVLTFGAGSRLTVL.

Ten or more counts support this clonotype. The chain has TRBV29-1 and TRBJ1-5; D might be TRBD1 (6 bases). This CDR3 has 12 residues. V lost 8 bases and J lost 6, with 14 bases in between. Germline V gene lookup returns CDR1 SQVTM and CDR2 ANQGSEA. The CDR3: CSPRGRIQPQHF. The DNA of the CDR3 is TGCAGCCCCCGGGGGCGAATTCAGCCCCAGCATTTT.